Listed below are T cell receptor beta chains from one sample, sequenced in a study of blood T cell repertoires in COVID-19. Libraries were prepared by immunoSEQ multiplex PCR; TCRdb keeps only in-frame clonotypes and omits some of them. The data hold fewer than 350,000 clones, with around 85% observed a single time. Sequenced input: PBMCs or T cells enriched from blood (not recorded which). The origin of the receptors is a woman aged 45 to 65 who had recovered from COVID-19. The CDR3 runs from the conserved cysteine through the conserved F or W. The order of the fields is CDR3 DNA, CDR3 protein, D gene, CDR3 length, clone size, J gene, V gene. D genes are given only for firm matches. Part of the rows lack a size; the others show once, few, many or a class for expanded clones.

CDR3nt: TGTGCCAGCAGCTTATTAGTCAGGGCAAGTCGTGAGCAGTTCTTC
CDR3aa: CASSLLVRASREQFF
d_gene: NA
len: 15
abundance: NA
j_gene: TRBJ2-1
v_gene: TRBV11-2

CDR3nt: TGTGCCAGCAGTTTAGACAGGGTAAATATTGATTCACCCCTCCACTTT
CDR3aa: CASSLDRVNIDSPLHF
d_gene: TRBD1
len: 16
abundance: NA
j_gene: TRBJ1-6
v_gene: TRBV28

CDR3nt: TGTGCCAGCAGTGCCGTATTGAACACTGAAGCTTTCTTT
CDR3aa: CASSAVLNTEAFF
d_gene: NA
len: 13
abundance: NA
j_gene: TRBJ1-1
v_gene: TRBV6-4

CDR3nt: TGTGCCTGGAGTGGACTAGCCCACAATGAGCAGTTCTTC
CDR3aa: CAWSGLAHNEQFF
d_gene: TRBD2
len: 13
abundance: NA
j_gene: TRBJ2-1
v_gene: TRBV30

CDR3nt: TGTGCCATCAGTGAAACAGGTATTGGGTCTTTCGATGAGCAGTTCTTC
CDR3aa: CAISETGIGSFDEQFF
d_gene: NA
len: 16
abundance: NA
j_gene: TRBJ2-1
v_gene: TRBV10-3

CDR3nt: TGTGCCATCAGTGAGTCCGGGGCCTACAATGAGCAGTTCTTC
CDR3aa: CAISESGAYNEQFF
d_gene: NA
len: 14
abundance: NA
j_gene: TRBJ2-1
v_gene: TRBV10-3

CDR3nt: TGTGCCAGCAGTTTGGACAGGGAGGGAGCGGAGCCCCAGCATTTT
CDR3aa: CASSLDREGAEPQHF
d_gene: TRBD1
len: 15
abundance: NA
j_gene: TRBJ1-5
v_gene: TRBV28

CDR3nt: TGTGCCAGCGGGACCGGACAGGGGGCGAACATTCAGTACTTC
CDR3aa: CASGTGQGANIQYF
d_gene: TRBD1
len: 14
abundance: NA
j_gene: TRBJ2-4
v_gene: TRBV5-6

CDR3nt: TGCGCCAGTTATAGCGGGGTCCACTCCACAGATACGCAGTATTTT
CDR3aa: CASYSGVHSTDTQYF
d_gene: TRBD2
len: 15
abundance: NA
j_gene: TRBJ2-3
v_gene: TRBV5-1

CDR3nt: TGTGCCAGTAGTATAGATCTCGGGGGTGGAGGACAAGAGACCCAGTACTTC
CDR3aa: CASSIDLGGGGQETQYF
d_gene: NA
len: 17
abundance: few
j_gene: TRBJ2-5
v_gene: TRBV19

CDR3nt: TGTGCCAGCAGTTTAAGTCGGCAGCCCCAGCATTTT
CDR3aa: CASSLSRQPQHF
d_gene: NA
len: 12
abundance: NA
j_gene: TRBJ1-5
v_gene: TRBV28

CDR3nt: TGCGCCAGCAGTCGGAGGGCACAAGCCGGGGGCTACACCTTC
CDR3aa: CASSRRAQAGGYTF
d_gene: NA
len: 14
abundance: few
j_gene: TRBJ1-2
v_gene: TRBV5-1

CDR3nt: TGCGCCAGCAGCTATGGACGGACACAAGAGACCCAGTACTTC
CDR3aa: CASSYGRTQETQYF
d_gene: NA
len: 14
abundance: NA
j_gene: TRBJ2-5
v_gene: TRBV5-1

CDR3nt: TGTGCCAGCAGCCGCCAACAGGGTGGAGGAAACACCATATATTTT
CDR3aa: CASSRQQGGGNTIYF
d_gene: NA
len: 15
abundance: few
j_gene: TRBJ1-3
v_gene: TRBV16

CDR3nt: TGTGCCAGCAGCCAGGACAGGGGTAATGGCTACACCTTC
CDR3aa: CASSQDRGNGYTF
d_gene: TRBD1
len: 13
abundance: few
j_gene: TRBJ1-2
v_gene: TRBV7-2

CDR3nt: TGTGCCAGCAGCCTCCGTGAGGGGGCGAAGGGAAACACCATATATTTT
CDR3aa: CASSLREGAKGNTIYF
d_gene: TRBD1
len: 16
abundance: NA
j_gene: TRBJ1-3
v_gene: TRBV5-6

CDR3nt: TGTGCCAGCAGTCCCCACTTGGGGGGGGATGAAAAACTGTTTTTT
CDR3aa: CASSPHLGGDEKLFF
d_gene: NA
len: 15
abundance: NA
j_gene: TRBJ1-4
v_gene: TRBV28

CDR3nt: TGTGCCAGCAGTCAGGGGAATAGCAATCAGCCCCAGCATTTT
CDR3aa: CASSQGNSNQPQHF
d_gene: NA
len: 14
abundance: NA
j_gene: TRBJ1-5
v_gene: TRBV27

CDR3nt: TGTGCCAGCAGTCGGGCTAACTATGGCTACACCTTC
CDR3aa: CASSRANYGYTF
d_gene: NA
len: 12
abundance: NA
j_gene: TRBJ1-2
v_gene: TRBV11-2

CDR3nt: TGCGCCAGCAGCCTTGGCGGGACAGGGGCCTACGAGCAGTACTTC
CDR3aa: CASSLGGTGAYEQYF
d_gene: TRBD1
len: 15
abundance: once
j_gene: TRBJ2-7
v_gene: TRBV5-1

CDR3nt: TGTGCCAGCAGCTTAGATCAGGGATGGGGTGCAACTAATGAAAAACTGTTTTTT
CDR3aa: CASSLDQGWGATNEKLFF
d_gene: NA
len: 18
abundance: NA
j_gene: TRBJ1-4
v_gene: TRBV7-6

CDR3nt: TGTGCCAGTCGGCTAGCGGACACAGATACGCAGTATTTT
CDR3aa: CASRLADTDTQYF
d_gene: TRBD2
len: 13
abundance: NA
j_gene: TRBJ2-3
v_gene: TRBV19

CDR3nt: TGCGCCAGCAGCTTGGTACCGACAGACAACAATCAGCCCCAGCATTTT
CDR3aa: CASSLVPTDNNQPQHF
d_gene: NA
len: 16
abundance: NA
j_gene: TRBJ1-5
v_gene: TRBV5-1

CDR3nt: TGTGCCAGCAGCTTGGTCTCCGACACTGAAGCTTTCTTT
CDR3aa: CASSLVSDTEAFF
d_gene: NA
len: 13
abundance: NA
j_gene: TRBJ1-1
v_gene: TRBV5-4

CDR3nt: TGTGCCAGCAGCCTCTCGGGACTAGCCCAAGAGACCCAGTACTTC
CDR3aa: CASSLSGLAQETQYF
d_gene: TRBD2
len: 15
abundance: NA
j_gene: TRBJ2-5
v_gene: TRBV7-7